This T cell receptor (beta chain) was retrieved from a study of spatial heterogeneity in lung cancer. The overall study: Within raw reads, each unique TCR and UMI combination appeared on average more than ten times.

The sample's time point: sample taken at primary tumor resection. Sequencing covered unsorted whole RNA taken from tumor, nontumor lung or frozen PBMC. Every cDNA TCR molecule received its own unique molecular identifier. TCRdb ran MiXCR on the 5' RACE reads and lists one entry per CDR3 protein. The sample consists of tens of thousands of distinct CDR3 sequences, roughly an eighth of them appearing once. This clonotype was observed a few times. Its target is unknown. Study-wide findings and caveats: At resection, ubiquitous expanded tumor TCRs appeared in blood more than at follow-up.

From germline, CDR1 is DFQATT and CDR2 SNEGSKA (reference sequence). CDR3 size: 12 residues. Trimming shortened V by 5 bases and J by 0 bases, and 8 bases separated the two germline ends. The receptor was isolated from a male donor with early-stage non-small cell lung cancer. This specimen consisted of PBMCs, obtained at surgery. V and J are TRBV20-1 and TRBJ2-7; weak D call: TRBD1 (6 bases). CDR3 sequence (DNA): TGCAGTGCTGACAGGACCTCCTACGAGCAGTACTTC. The encoded protein is CSADRTSYEQYF.